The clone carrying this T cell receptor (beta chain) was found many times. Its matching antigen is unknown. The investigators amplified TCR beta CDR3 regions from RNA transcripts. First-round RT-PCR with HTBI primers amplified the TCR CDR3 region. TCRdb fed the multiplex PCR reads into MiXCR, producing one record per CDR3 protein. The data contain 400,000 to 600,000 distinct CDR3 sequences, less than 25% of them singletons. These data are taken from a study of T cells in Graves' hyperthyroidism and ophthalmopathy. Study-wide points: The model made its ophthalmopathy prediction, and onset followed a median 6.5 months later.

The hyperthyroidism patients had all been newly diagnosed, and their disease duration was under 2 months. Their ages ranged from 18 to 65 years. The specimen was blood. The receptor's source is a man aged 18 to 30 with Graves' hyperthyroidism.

The DNA for the CDR3 is TGTGCCATCGGGGGACTAGCGTTTCTAATTGAGACCCAGTACTTC. Encoded protein: CAIGGLAFLIETQYF. The rearrangement links TRBV10-3 to TRBJ2-5; 10 bases fit TRBD2. The CDR3 length is 15 residues. Unmatched junction bases numbered 11, after V lost 8 bases and J lost 5 bases. Germline CDR1 reads ENHRY; CDR2 reads SYGVKD.